This T cell receptor beta chain stems from a study of Graves' ophthalmopathy and Graves' hyperthyroidism. RNA transcripts were the source from which TCR beta CDR3 regions were amplified. HTBI-primed RT-PCR formed the first round, and a multiplex PCR formed the second. One entry per CDR3 protein, called by TCRdb with MiXCR from the multiplex PCR reads. Of approximately 460,000 distinct CDR3 sequences in the sample, around 15% are singletons; the top ten hold 8% to 10%. Clinical symptoms, serum thyroxine, TRAb, thyroid ultrasound and orbital computed tomography were relied on for diagnosis. This clonotype was observed many times. The CDR3 sequence is 15 residues long. V was pared by 0 bases and J by 5 bases, with 4 bases of the junction left unmatched. Looked up from germline, CDR1 is MNHEY and CDR2 is SVGAGI.

The V and J genes are TRBV6-5 and TRBJ2-7; 10 bases are a match to TRBD2. This clonotype was obtained from a woman aged 25-40 years with Graves' ophthalmopathy. The sample comprised blood. The CDR3 spells CASSYSSSGGNEQYF. In DNA form, the CDR3 reads TGTGCCAGCAGTTACTCGTCTAGCGGGGGAAACGAGCAGTACTTC.